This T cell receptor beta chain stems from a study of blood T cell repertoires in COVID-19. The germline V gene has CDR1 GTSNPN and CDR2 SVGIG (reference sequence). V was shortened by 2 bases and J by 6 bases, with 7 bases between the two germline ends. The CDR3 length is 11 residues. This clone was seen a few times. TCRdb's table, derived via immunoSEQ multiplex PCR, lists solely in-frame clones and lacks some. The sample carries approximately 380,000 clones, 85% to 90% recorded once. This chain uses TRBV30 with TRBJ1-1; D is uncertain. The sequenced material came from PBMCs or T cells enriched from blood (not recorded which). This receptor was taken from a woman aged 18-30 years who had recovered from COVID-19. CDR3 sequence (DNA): TGTGCCTGGAGTACCAGTTCTGAAGCTTTCTTT. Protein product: CAWSTSSEAFF.